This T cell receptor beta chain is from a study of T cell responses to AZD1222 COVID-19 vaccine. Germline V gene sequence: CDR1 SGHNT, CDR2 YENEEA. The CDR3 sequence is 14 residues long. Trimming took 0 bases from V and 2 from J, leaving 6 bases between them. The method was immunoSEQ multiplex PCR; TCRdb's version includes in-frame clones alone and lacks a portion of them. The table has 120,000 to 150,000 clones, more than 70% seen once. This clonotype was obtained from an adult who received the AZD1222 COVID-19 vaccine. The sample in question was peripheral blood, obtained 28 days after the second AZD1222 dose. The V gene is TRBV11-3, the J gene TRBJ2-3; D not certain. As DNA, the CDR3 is TGTGCCAGCAGCTTAGACCCCCTCACAGATACGCAGTATTTT. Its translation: CASSLDPLTDTQYF.